These T cell receptor beta chains were read from a single sample in a study of shared clonotypes between healthy human individuals. TCRdb's copy holds only in-frame clones and misses some; the assay was immunoSEQ multiplex PCR. The sample carries roughly 1,500,000 clones, about 98% recorded once. The source material was naive CD4+ T cells sorted from blood. All receptors come from a man aged 30 to 45 in good health. Both conserved end residues are part of each CDR3. The D gene is left open where the match is weak. Rows give clone size only sometimes, using once, few, many, or a class for an expanded clone.

- | TRBJ2-5 | TRBV5-1 | - | TGCGCCAGCGGGACGATCGGGGAGATCCAAGAGACCCAGTACTTC | CASGTIGEIQETQYF
- | TRBJ2-7 | TRBV28 | - | TGTGCCAGCAGTTTAACTTACCTACGAGGAACCTACGAGCAGTACTTC | CASSLTYLRGTYEQYF
- | TRBJ1-1 | TRBV18 | once | TGTGCCAGCTCACCGGGGCAGGGAGGAAACACTGAAGCTTTCTTT | CASSPGQGGNTEAFF
TRBD2 | TRBJ2-1 | TRBV5-1 | - | TGCGCCAGCAGCTTTGAGCCTAGCGGTGACAATGAGCAGTTCTTC | CASSFEPSGDNEQFF
TRBD2 | TRBJ2-7 | TRBV7-6 | - | TGTGCCAGCAGCCTGGGGTCTAGCGGGAGGGAGCAGTACTTC | CASSLGSSGREQYF
- | TRBJ2-1 | TRBV2 | - | TGTGCCAGCAGTGTGTGGAATGAGCAGTTCTTC | CASSVWNEQFF
- | TRBJ2-2 | TRBV7-2 | - | TGTGCCAGCAGCTTCGGGGGACACCCCCAAACCGGGGAGCTGTTTTTT | CASSFGGHPQTGELFF
TRBD1 | TRBJ2-3 | TRBV10-3 | - | TGTGCCATCAGACGGGACAGAAGCACAGATACGCAGTATTTT | CAIRRDRSTDTQYF
- | TRBJ2-3 | TRBV12-5 | - | TGTGCTACGCACTCCTCTGGCACAGATACGCAGTATTTT | CATHSSGTDTQYF
- | TRBJ2-2 | TRBV29-1 | - | TGCAGCGTGAAAGACAGGAGGAACACCGGGGAGCTGTTTTTT | CSVKDRRNTGELFF
TRBD2 | TRBJ2-1 | TRBV15 | - | TGTGCCACCAGCAGAGATCCCTGGGTAGCGGGAGATAATGAGCAGTTCTTC | CATSRDPWVAGDNEQFF
- | TRBJ2-3 | TRBV7-9 | - | TGTGCCAGCAGCCAAAGGAATCCCGATACGCAGTATTTT | CASSQRNPDTQYF
- | TRBJ2-2 | TRBV28 | once | TGTGCCAGCAGTATTAACGCGGGCTACACCGGGGAGCTGTTTTTT | CASSINAGYTGELFF
TRBD2 | TRBJ2-1 | TRBV7-2 | - | TGTGCCAGCAACAGACTAGCGGGAGGTATAAGCGATGAGCAGTTCTTC | CASNRLAGGISDEQFF
TRBD1 | TRBJ1-4 | TRBV5-1 | - | TGCGCCAGCAGGGTAGGACAGGGCGGTAGTACGAGTGAAAAACTGTTTTTT | CASRVGQGGSTSEKLFF
- | TRBJ2-3 | TRBV18 | once | TGTGCCAGCTCACCGTTTACAGCTAGCACAGATACGCAGTATTTT | CASSPFTASTDTQYF
- | TRBJ2-2 | TRBV27 | - | TGTGCCAGCAGTTTATTCCCCCGGCTGGGGCTTAACACCGGGGAGCTGTTTTTT | CASSLFPRLGLNTGELFF
TRBD1 | TRBJ1-4 | TRBV9 | - | TGTGCCAGCAGCGTAGCAGGGGGGGTTAATGAAAAACTGTTTTTT | CASSVAGGVNEKLFF
- | TRBJ2-7 | TRBV5-4 | - | TGTGCCAGCAGCTTCAGCTCCTGGGGTGACTACGAGCAGTACTTC | CASSFSSWGDYEQYF
TRBD1 | TRBJ2-7 | TRBV11-2 | once | TGTGCCAGCAGCAACAAGCAGGGGGCGAGGAGCTCCTACGAGCAGTACTTC | CASSNKQGARSSYEQYF
TRBD1 | TRBJ1-2 | TRBV19 | once | TGTGCCAGTAGTATTAACAGGGGAGCCGGCTACACCTTC | CASSINRGAGYTF
- | TRBJ2-1 | TRBV18 | - | TGTGCCAGCTCGATCTACAATGAGCAGTTCTTC | CASSIYNEQFF
TRBD1 | TRBJ1-1 | TRBV15 | - | TGTGCCACCAGCATTCCGACAGGGACTGAAGCTTTCTTT | CATSIPTGTEAFF
TRBD1 | TRBJ2-7 | TRBV18 | - | TGTGCCAGCTCACGACAGGGGGCCTCCTACGAGCAGTACTTC | CASSRQGASYEQYF
- | TRBJ2-3 | TRBV6-5 | - | TGTGCCAGCAGTTTAAGAAAAGTCCTCACAGATACGCAGTATTTT | CASSLRKVLTDTQYF
TRBD2 | TRBJ2-1 | TRBV30 | - | TGTGCCTGGAGTGCAGGACTAGCGGGAGTCAATGAGCAGTTCTTC | CAWSAGLAGVNEQFF
- | TRBJ2-7 | TRBV20-1 | - | TGCAGTGCTACCGACAACTACGAGCAGTACTTC | CSATDNYEQYF
- | TRBJ2-1 | TRBV12-5 | - | TGTGCTAGTGGTCGGGGACAAAGCCACAATGAGCAGTTCTTC | CASGRGQSHNEQFF
- | TRBJ1-1 | TRBV6-6 | - | TGTGCCAGCCGTTTCCTGAACACTGAAGCTTTCTTT | CASRFLNTEAFF
- | TRBJ1-1 | TRBV10-3 | - | TGTGCCATCAGTGAGTCGACGACGAACACTGAAGCTTTCTTT | CAISESTTNTEAFF
TRBD1 | TRBJ1-3 | TRBV5-1 | - | TGCGCCAGCAGCTTGGGACAGGGAACTGGAAACACCATATATTTT | CASSLGQGTGNTIYF
- | TRBJ2-2 | TRBV5-1 | - | TGCGCCAGCAGCCACACCGGGGAGCTGTTTTTT | CASSHTGELFF
TRBD2 | TRBJ2-3 | TRBV4-3 | - | TGCGCCAGCAGCCCCTACCTTCTAGCGGGCTATAGCACAGATACGCAGTATTTT | CASSPYLLAGYSTDTQYF
- | TRBJ2-1 | TRBV4-3 | - | TGCGCCAGCAGCCGAGAGAGGAGCGGGCCCTACAATGAGCAGTTCTTC | CASSRERSGPYNEQFF
TRBD2 | TRBJ2-7 | TRBV7-9 | - | TGTGCCAGCAGCTTAGCGGGACTAGCGGGAGGGGTAATAGACGAGCAGTACTTC | CASSLAGLAGGVIDEQYF
TRBD1 | TRBJ1-4 | TRBV13 | - | TGTGCCAGCAGCAAGAGGGACAGACAGTATGAAAAACTGTTTTTT | CASSKRDRQYEKLFF
TRBD1 | TRBJ1-5 | TRBV7-9 | - | TGTGCCAGCAGCTTAGACGGGACAGGGTTTAATCAGCCCCAGCATTTT | CASSLDGTGFNQPQHF
- | TRBJ2-3 | TRBV5-4 | - | TGTGCCAGCAGCCCGGGGGTGGGCTCTGAGAGAGATACGCAGTATTTT | CASSPGVGSERDTQYF
TRBD1 | TRBJ1-5 | TRBV6-1 | - | TGTGCCAGCAATCCCGGCCAGGGGGATAGTCAGCCCCAGCATTTT | CASNPGQGDSQPQHF
- | TRBJ2-2 | TRBV2 | - | TGTGCCAGCAGTGAACGGGCTACCGGGGAGCTGTTTTTT | CASSERATGELFF
- | TRBJ2-5 | TRBV19 | once | TGTGCCAGTAGCCCATGGGCTACCCAAGAGACCCAGTACTTC | CASSPWATQETQYF
- | TRBJ2-3 | TRBV7-9 | - | TGTGCCAGCAGCTTAGGGGACCCAAGCACAGATACGCAGTATTTT | CASSLGDPSTDTQYF
TRBD2 | TRBJ2-2 | TRBV9 | - | TGTGCCAGCAGCGTTTCCAGCGGGAGTGCGACGGGCACCGGGGAGCTGTTTTTT | CASSVSSGSATGTGELFF
TRBD2 | TRBJ2-5 | TRBV25-1 | - | TGTGCCAGCAGCGCCAGCGGGAGGGGGGAGACCCAGTACTTC | CASSASGRGETQYF
TRBD1 | TRBJ2-1 | TRBV28 | - | TGTGCCAGCAGTGTTGTGGGACAGGGGGCTAACAATGAGCAGTTCTTC | CASSVVGQGANNEQFF
- | TRBJ2-6 | TRBV10-3 | once | TGTGCCATCGGGAGCAATGGAGGGGACGAAACTCCCGGGGCCAACGTCCTGACTTTC | CAIGSNGGDETPGANVLTF
- | TRBJ2-1 | TRBV18 | - | TGTGCCAGCTCGCCTTCGTCTTTGGAGGGATACAATGAGCAGTTCTTC | CASSPSSLEGYNEQFF
- | TRBJ2-7 | TRBV27 | - | TGTGCCAGCAGTCCCCGCCGGACGGGGGCCTACGAGCAGTACTTC | CASSPRRTGAYEQYF
TRBD2 | TRBJ2-2 | TRBV11-2 | - | TGTGCCAGCAGCCCACGGACTAGCGGGACGAACACCGGGGAGCTGTTTTTT | CASSPRTSGTNTGELFF
TRBD2 | TRBJ2-1 | TRBV7-6 | - | TGTGCCAGCACCGTAGCGGGAGAGGGCTACAATGAGCAGTTCTTC | CASTVAGEGYNEQFF